Listed here is a single T cell receptor (beta chain). What it recognizes is unknown. The CDR3 contains 14 residues. The germline V gene encodes CDR1 MNHEY and CDR2 SVGAGI. V lost 6 bases to trimming and J lost 7 bases, with 19 bases between them. The data were obtained in a study of OX40 agonist ivuxolimab in advanced cancers. Study as a whole: Patients receiving dose escalation had hepatocellular carcinoma, melanoma, renal cell or head and neck cancer. The study, taken as a whole, reports: With doses of 0.1-3.0 mg/kg, partial responders showed among the lowest clonal expansion. CD8+ T cells were the subset that, on average, had more expanded clones than CD4+. At 0.1 to 3.0 mg/kg, clonal expansion of CD4+ and CD8+ blood T cells had occurred by week 6.

Some clones are missing from TCRdb's copy, which holds only in-frame ones; the method was immunoSEQ multiplex PCR. Of around 100,000 clones detected, 91% appear once; the ten largest clones hold 0.54%. The gene calls are TRBV6-5 and TRBJ2-7; D is ambiguous. This TCR derives from an adult with an advanced solid tumor such as melanoma, head and neck, liver or kidney cancer. This specimen was CD4+ or CD8+ T cells sorted from blood, taken in a trial of the OX40 agonist ivuxolimab. CDR3 sequence: CASRPGNSPGEQYF. In nucleotides, the CDR3 is TGTGCCAGCAGACCGGGTAATTCTCCGGGTGAGCAGTACTTC.